The clone carrying this TCR beta chain was found many times. Antigen: not known. Per germline, CDR1 SQVTM and CDR2 ANQGSEA. This CDR3 contains 12 residues. The V and J ends lost 8 bases and 0 bases respectively, with 9 bases between them. These data belong to a study of response to subunit inactivated influenza vaccine. Study outcomes and limitations: The authors suggested that few new T cells are recruited per seasonal influenza vaccination.

TCRdb re-analysed the RT-PCR reads in MiXCR, keeping a single row per CDR3 protein. Among hundreds of thousands of distinct CDR3 sequences listed, about 25% were seen once. The chain links TRBV29-1 to TRBJ2-3; the D is unclear. The specimen was CD4+ T cells sorted from PBMCs, collected roughly 5 days after vaccination. This TCR was sampled from a man between 45 and 60 years old who received an inactivated influenza vaccine. This CDR3 is CSTLRSTDTQYF. Here the CDR3 DNA reads TGCAGCACGTTACGGAGCACAGATACGCAGTATTTT.